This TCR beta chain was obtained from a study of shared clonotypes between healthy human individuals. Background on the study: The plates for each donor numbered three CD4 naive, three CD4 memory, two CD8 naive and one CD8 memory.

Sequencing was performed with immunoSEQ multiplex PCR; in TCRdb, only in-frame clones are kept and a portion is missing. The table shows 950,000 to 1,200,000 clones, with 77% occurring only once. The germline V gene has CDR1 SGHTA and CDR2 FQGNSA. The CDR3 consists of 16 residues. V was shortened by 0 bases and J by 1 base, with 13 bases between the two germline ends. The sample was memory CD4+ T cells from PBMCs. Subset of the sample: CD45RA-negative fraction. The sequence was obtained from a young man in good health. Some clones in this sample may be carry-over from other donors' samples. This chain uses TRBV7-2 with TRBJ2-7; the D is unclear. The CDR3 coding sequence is TGTGCCAGCAGCTTAGCTGGTCTTACACCTTCCTACGAGCAGTACTTC. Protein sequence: CASSLAGLTPSYEQYF.